Listed below are T cell receptor beta chains from one sample, sequenced in a study of blood T cell repertoires in COVID-19. Repertoires were generated with immunoSEQ multiplex PCR, while TCRdb's copy carries only in-frame clones and drops some. The sample carries 150,000 to 200,000 clones, about four fifths recorded once. Material for sequencing was PBMCs or T cells enriched from blood (not recorded which). The receptor set was obtained from a man aged 45-65 years who had recovered from COVID-19. CDR3s include the opening cysteine and the closing phenylalanine or tryptophan. The order of the fields is CDR3 length, J gene, V gene, D gene, clone size, CDR3 DNA, CDR3 protein. A D gene is named only where the DNA matches it firmly. Some rows mark clone size as missing; the rest say once, few, many or name a class of expanded clone.

cdr3_length: 13
j_call: TRBJ1-1
v_call: TRBV18
d_call: TRBD1
clone_size: .
cdr3_nt: TGTGCCAGCTCACGAGGACAGGATAATGAAGCTTTCTTT
cdr3_aa: CASSRGQDNEAFF

cdr3_length: 14
j_call: TRBJ1-4
v_call: TRBV2
d_call: .
clone_size: .
cdr3_nt: TGTGCCAGCGGGCAGGAGGGGACTAATGAAAAACTGTTTTTT
cdr3_aa: CASGQEGTNEKLFF

cdr3_length: 13
j_call: TRBJ1-2
v_call: TRBV29-1
d_call: TRBD1
clone_size: once
cdr3_nt: TGCAGCGTTTTAGGACAGGGAACCTATGGCTACACCTTC
cdr3_aa: CSVLGQGTYGYTF

cdr3_length: 14
j_call: TRBJ2-1
v_call: TRBV24-1
d_call: TRBD2
clone_size: .
cdr3_nt: TGTGCCACCGGTCTAGCGGGCAATTACAATGAGCAGTTCTTC
cdr3_aa: CATGLAGNYNEQFF

cdr3_length: 15
j_call: TRBJ2-7
v_call: TRBV6-5
d_call: TRBD2
clone_size: .
cdr3_nt: TGTGCCAGCAGTTACGGCGGGAGGGCGCGCGGAGAGCAGTACTTC
cdr3_aa: CASSYGGRARGEQYF

cdr3_length: 13
j_call: TRBJ2-7
v_call: TRBV7-2
d_call: TRBD2
clone_size: once
cdr3_nt: TGTGCCAGCAGTGGAGCGGGGGTGGGCGAGCAGTACTTC
cdr3_aa: CASSGAGVGEQYF

cdr3_length: 15
j_call: TRBJ1-5
v_call: TRBV28
d_call: TRBD1
clone_size: .
cdr3_nt: TGTGCCAGCAGCCCTAGGGACAGGGGTTTTCAGCCCCAGCATTTT
cdr3_aa: CASSPRDRGFQPQHF

cdr3_length: 13
j_call: TRBJ1-3
v_call: TRBV27
d_call: TRBD1
clone_size: once
cdr3_nt: TGTGCCACCAACAGGGGGTCTGGAAACACCATATATTTT
cdr3_aa: CATNRGSGNTIYF

cdr3_length: 14
j_call: TRBJ1-5
v_call: TRBV28
d_call: .
clone_size: .
cdr3_nt: TGTGCCAGCAGTCCAACAGGGTGGATCAAGCCCCAGCATTTT
cdr3_aa: CASSPTGWIKPQHF

cdr3_length: 13
j_call: TRBJ1-1
v_call: TRBV27
d_call: .
clone_size: .
cdr3_nt: TGTGCCAGCAGTTTAACGGGATACACTGAAGCTTTCTTT
cdr3_aa: CASSLTGYTEAFF

cdr3_length: 14
j_call: TRBJ1-5
v_call: TRBV15
d_call: .
clone_size: few
cdr3_nt: TGTGCCACCAGCAAGTCTACAGGAAATCAGCCCCAGCATTTT
cdr3_aa: CATSKSTGNQPQHF

cdr3_length: 13
j_call: TRBJ1-5
v_call: TRBV30
d_call: .
clone_size: .
cdr3_nt: TGTGCCTGGAGTGCCCAGGGCTTCGGGCCCCAGCATTTT
cdr3_aa: CAWSAQGFGPQHF

cdr3_length: 13
j_call: TRBJ1-2
v_call: TRBV14
d_call: .
clone_size: .
cdr3_nt: TGTGCCAGCAGCCAACTTTCCTCCGGTGGCTACACCTTC
cdr3_aa: CASSQLSSGGYTF

cdr3_length: 14
j_call: TRBJ1-2
v_call: TRBV30
d_call: TRBD1
clone_size: .
cdr3_nt: TGTGTTGTGGCACGGGACAGGGGCAACTATGGCTACACCTTC
cdr3_aa: CVVARDRGNYGYTF

cdr3_length: 15
j_call: TRBJ2-1
v_call: TRBV11-1
d_call: TRBD2
clone_size: few
cdr3_nt: TGTGCCAGCAGCTTAGAAACGGGAGGGACCTCCGGGCAGTTCTTC
cdr3_aa: CASSLETGGTSGQFF

cdr3_length: 15
j_call: TRBJ2-7
v_call: TRBV13
d_call: .
clone_size: .
cdr3_nt: TGTGCCAGCAGCGCACGGTTACAGGGATCCTACGAGCAGTACTTC
cdr3_aa: CASSARLQGSYEQYF

cdr3_length: 16
j_call: TRBJ2-5
v_call: TRBV5-1
d_call: TRBD1
clone_size: .
cdr3_nt: TGCGCCAGCAGCTTGGAAGCGACAGGGTTCCAAGAGACCCAGTACTTC
cdr3_aa: CASSLEATGFQETQYF

cdr3_length: 15
j_call: TRBJ1-5
v_call: TRBV9
d_call: TRBD1
clone_size: few
cdr3_nt: TGTGCCAGCAGCGCGACAGGGGGCGAAAATCAGCCCCAGCATTTT
cdr3_aa: CASSATGGENQPQHF

cdr3_length: 18
j_call: TRBJ2-1
v_call: TRBV5-5
d_call: TRBD2
clone_size: .
cdr3_nt: TGTGCCAGCAGCTTGGAAGTGACTAGCGGGGCCACCTACAATGAGCAGTTCTTC
cdr3_aa: CASSLEVTSGATYNEQFF

cdr3_length: 19
j_call: TRBJ2-3
v_call: TRBV2
d_call: TRBD1
clone_size: once
cdr3_nt: TGTGCCAGCAGTGTACGGAATTCAGGCAGGGGGCGCGGCACAGATACGCAGTATTTT
cdr3_aa: CASSVRNSGRGRGTDTQYF

cdr3_length: 12
j_call: TRBJ2-7
v_call: TRBV7-8
d_call: .
clone_size: .
cdr3_nt: TGTGCCAGCAGCTTAGCGAGGTCCGAGCAGTACTTC
cdr3_aa: CASSLARSEQYF

cdr3_length: 10
j_call: TRBJ2-5
v_call: TRBV20-1
d_call: .
clone_size: .
cdr3_nt: TGCAGTGTAGGAGGGGAGACCCAGTACTTC
cdr3_aa: CSVGGETQYF

cdr3_length: 11
j_call: TRBJ2-7
v_call: TRBV6-5
d_call: .
clone_size: .
cdr3_nt: TGTGCCAGCAGCCGTAAATACGAGCAGTACTTC
cdr3_aa: CASSRKYEQYF

cdr3_length: 16
j_call: TRBJ1-1
v_call: TRBV5-8
d_call: TRBD1
clone_size: .
cdr3_nt: TGTGCCAGCAGCCCCGATGCAGGGGGCTTTAACACTGAAGCTTTCTTT
cdr3_aa: CASSPDAGGFNTEAFF

cdr3_length: 13
j_call: TRBJ1-1
v_call: TRBV3-1/TRBV3-2
d_call: .
clone_size: once
cdr3_nt: TGTGCCAGCAGCCAAGTGCCAGGCACTGAAGCTTTCTTT
cdr3_aa: CASSQVPGTEAFF

cdr3_length: 19
j_call: TRBJ2-2
v_call: TRBV19
d_call: .
clone_size: .
cdr3_nt: TGTGCCAGTAGTACGGGCCCGGCCGGCCTACCCGGAGGAGCCGGGGAGCTGTTTTTT
cdr3_aa: CASSTGPAGLPGGAGELFF

cdr3_length: 15
j_call: TRBJ1-1
v_call: TRBV11-3
d_call: .
clone_size: .
cdr3_nt: TGTGCCAGCAGCGATAGAGGAGGGGCGAACACTGAAGCTTTCTTT
cdr3_aa: CASSDRGGANTEAFF

cdr3_length: 15
j_call: TRBJ1-6
v_call: TRBV28
d_call: .
clone_size: .
cdr3_nt: TGTGCCAGCAGTTTCGGTACGGCTGTCTCGGGACCCCTCCACTTT
cdr3_aa: CASSFGTAVSGPLHF

cdr3_length: 16
j_call: TRBJ1-4
v_call: TRBV5-6
d_call: .
clone_size: .
cdr3_nt: TGTGCCAGCAGCAGCTCGTACAGGGACGGAGGCGAAAAACTGTTTTTT
cdr3_aa: CASSSSYRDGGEKLFF

cdr3_length: 16
j_call: TRBJ2-2
v_call: TRBV5-6
d_call: TRBD1
clone_size: .
cdr3_nt: TGTGCCAGCAGCCGACCGACAGGGGGAAGAACCGGGGAGCTGTTTTTT
cdr3_aa: CASSRPTGGRTGELFF

cdr3_length: 14
j_call: TRBJ2-1
v_call: TRBV5-1
d_call: .
clone_size: .
cdr3_nt: TGCGCCAGCAGCTCTGGCGGGACCGCCAATGAGCAGTTCTTC
cdr3_aa: CASSSGGTANEQFF

cdr3_length: 18
j_call: TRBJ1-4
v_call: TRBV7-9
d_call: TRBD1
clone_size: .
cdr3_nt: TGTGCCAGCAGCCTACCACTCCGGGACAGTCCCCCAAATGAAAAACTGTTTTTT
cdr3_aa: CASSLPLRDSPPNEKLFF